A selection of T cell receptor beta chains follows, all from one sample in a study of T cells in localized non-small cell lung cancer. Here immunoSEQ multiplex PCR was the method, and the copy in TCRdb shows in-frame clones only, minus some. The repertoire holds more than 20,000 clones, with about 87% as singletons. Sequenced here: peripheral blood, sampled before any cancer treatment. Receptors originate from a male donor older than 55 with stage I squamous cell lung carcinoma. Each CDR3 is given with its conserved first and last residue. The order of the fields is J gene, V gene, D gene, CDR3 protein, CDR3 DNA. The D gene is left open where the match is weak.

j_gene: TRBJ1-6; v_gene: TRBV5-1; d_gene: TRBD1; CDR3aa: CASSLVGTGNSPLHF; CDR3nt: TGCGCCAGCAGCTTGGTCGGGACAGGAAATTCACCCCTCCACTTT
j_gene: TRBJ2-3; v_gene: TRBV7-8; d_gene: TRBD1; CDR3aa: CASSPRDRATDTQYF; CDR3nt: TGTGCCAGCAGCCCCCGGGACAGGGCCACAGATACGCAGTATTTT
j_gene: TRBJ1-6; v_gene: TRBV5-5; d_gene: .; CDR3aa: CASSPRRLAAQNNSPLHF; CDR3nt: TGTGCCAGCAGCCCAAGACGGTTGGCAGCGCAAAATAATTCACCCCTCCACTTT
j_gene: TRBJ1-6; v_gene: TRBV27; d_gene: TRBD1; CDR3aa: CASSLHRRQGAEVSPLHF; CDR3nt: TGTGCCAGCAGTTTACACCGGCGGCAGGGGGCCGAAGTTTCACCCCTCCACTTT
j_gene: TRBJ2-7; v_gene: TRBV7-9; d_gene: .; CDR3aa: CASSLELGEQYF; CDR3nt: TGTGCCAGCAGCTTAGAACTTGGCGAGCAGTACTTC
j_gene: TRBJ1-2; v_gene: TRBV27; d_gene: .; CDR3aa: CASRMGGGYGYTF; CDR3nt: TGTGCCAGCCGGATGGGAGGGGGCTATGGCTACACCTTC
j_gene: TRBJ2-1; v_gene: TRBV6-5; d_gene: TRBD2; CDR3aa: CASSPRGGGALEQFF; CDR3nt: TGTGCCAGCAGTCCAAGGGGCGGGGGGGCGCTTGAGCAGTTCTTC
j_gene: TRBJ1-1; v_gene: TRBV4-1; d_gene: .; CDR3aa: CASSQDPGYGAFF; CDR3nt: TGCGCCAGCAGCCAAGATCCAGGGTACGGAGCTTTCTTT
j_gene: TRBJ2-3; v_gene: TRBV6-4; d_gene: .; CDR3aa: CASSDSTEITDTQYF; CDR3nt: TGTGCCAGCAGTGACTCAACGGAGATCACAGATACGCAGTATTTT
j_gene: TRBJ1-5; v_gene: TRBV6-1; d_gene: .; CDR3aa: CASNRRTGIQPQHF; CDR3nt: TGTGCCAGCAACCGACGCACAGGGATTCAGCCCCAGCATTTT
j_gene: TRBJ2-1; v_gene: TRBV30; d_gene: TRBD2; CDR3aa: CARGTSGHYNEQFF; CDR3nt: TGTGCCCGAGGGACTAGCGGACATTACAATGAGCAGTTCTTC